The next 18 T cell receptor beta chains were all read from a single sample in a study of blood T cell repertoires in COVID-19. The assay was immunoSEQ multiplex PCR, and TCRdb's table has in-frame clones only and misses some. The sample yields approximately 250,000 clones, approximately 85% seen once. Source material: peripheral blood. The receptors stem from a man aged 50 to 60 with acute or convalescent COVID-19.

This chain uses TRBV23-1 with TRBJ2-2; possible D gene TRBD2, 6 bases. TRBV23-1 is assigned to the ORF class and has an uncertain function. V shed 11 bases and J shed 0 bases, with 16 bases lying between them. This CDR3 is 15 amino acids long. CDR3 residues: CARKGRGSNTGELFF. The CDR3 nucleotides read TGCGCCCGTAAAGGACGGGGGTCGAACACCGGGGAGCTGTTTTTT.

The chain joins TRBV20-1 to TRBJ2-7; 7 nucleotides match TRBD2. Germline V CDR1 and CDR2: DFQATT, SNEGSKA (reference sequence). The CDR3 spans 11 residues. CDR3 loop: CSLAGAYEQYF. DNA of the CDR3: TGCAGCCTCGCGGGGGCCTACGAGCAGTACTTC.

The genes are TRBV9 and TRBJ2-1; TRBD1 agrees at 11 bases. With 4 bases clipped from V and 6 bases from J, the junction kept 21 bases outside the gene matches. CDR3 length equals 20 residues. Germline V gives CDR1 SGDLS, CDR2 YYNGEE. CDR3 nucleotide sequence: TGTGCCAGCAGCAACCGGGACAGGGGGTATCTGGAGCTGTCGTTCAATGAGCAGTTCTTC. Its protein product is CASSNRDRGYLELSFNEQFF.

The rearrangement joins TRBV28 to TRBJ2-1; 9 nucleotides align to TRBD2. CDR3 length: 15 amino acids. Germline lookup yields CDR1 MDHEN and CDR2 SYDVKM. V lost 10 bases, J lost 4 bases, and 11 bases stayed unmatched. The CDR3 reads CAISSGTPLYNEQFF. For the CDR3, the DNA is TGTGCCATCTCTAGCGGGACCCCCCTTTACAATGAGCAGTTCTTC.

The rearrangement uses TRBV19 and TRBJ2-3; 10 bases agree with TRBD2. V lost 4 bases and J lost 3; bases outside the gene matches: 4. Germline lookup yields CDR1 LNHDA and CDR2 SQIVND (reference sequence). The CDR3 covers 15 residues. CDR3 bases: TGTGCCAGTAGTACGAGGACTAGCGGAACAGATACGCAGTATTTT. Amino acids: CASSTRTSGTDTQYF.

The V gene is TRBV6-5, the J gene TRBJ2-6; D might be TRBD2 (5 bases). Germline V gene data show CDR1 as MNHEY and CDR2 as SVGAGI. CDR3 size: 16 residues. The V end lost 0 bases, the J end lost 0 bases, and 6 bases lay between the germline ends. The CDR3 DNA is TGTGCCAGCAGTTACTCGCGGGTCTCTGGGGCCAACGTCCTGACTTTC. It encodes CASSYSRVSGANVLTF.

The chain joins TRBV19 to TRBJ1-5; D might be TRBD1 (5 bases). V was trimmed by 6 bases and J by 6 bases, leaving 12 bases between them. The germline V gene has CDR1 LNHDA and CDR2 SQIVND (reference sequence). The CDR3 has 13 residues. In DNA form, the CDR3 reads TGTGCCAGTAGCTCCTCGGGGGGTCAGCCCCAGCATTTT. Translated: CASSSSGGQPQHF.

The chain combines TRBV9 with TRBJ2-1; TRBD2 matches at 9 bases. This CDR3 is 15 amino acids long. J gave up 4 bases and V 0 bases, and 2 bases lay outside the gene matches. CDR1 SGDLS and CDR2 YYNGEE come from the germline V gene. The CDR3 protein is CASSVASGEYNEQFF. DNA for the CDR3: TGTGCCAGCAGCGTAGCTAGCGGGGAGTACAATGAGCAGTTCTTC.

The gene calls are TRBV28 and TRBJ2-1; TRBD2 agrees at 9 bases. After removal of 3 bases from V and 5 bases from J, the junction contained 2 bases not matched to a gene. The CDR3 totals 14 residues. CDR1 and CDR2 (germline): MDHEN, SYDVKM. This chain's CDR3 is CASSLAGGDNEQFF. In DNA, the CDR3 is TGTGCCAGCAGTTTGGCGGGGGGGGACAATGAGCAGTTCTTC.

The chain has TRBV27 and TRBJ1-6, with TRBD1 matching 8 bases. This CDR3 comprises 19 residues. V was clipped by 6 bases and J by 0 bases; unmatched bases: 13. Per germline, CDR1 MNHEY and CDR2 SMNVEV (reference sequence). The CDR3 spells CASRRTGGPIPSYNSPLHF. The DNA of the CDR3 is TGTGCCAGCAGGAGAACAGGGGGACCTATCCCCTCCTATAATTCACCCCTCCACTTT.

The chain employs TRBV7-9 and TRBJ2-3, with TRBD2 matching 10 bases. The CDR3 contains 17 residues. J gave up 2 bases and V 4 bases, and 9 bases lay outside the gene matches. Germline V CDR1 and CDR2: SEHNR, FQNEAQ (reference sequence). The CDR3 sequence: CASSSEWTSGLTDTQYF. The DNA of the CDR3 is TGTGCCAGCAGCTCCGAATGGACTAGCGGACTCACAGATACGCAGTATTTT.

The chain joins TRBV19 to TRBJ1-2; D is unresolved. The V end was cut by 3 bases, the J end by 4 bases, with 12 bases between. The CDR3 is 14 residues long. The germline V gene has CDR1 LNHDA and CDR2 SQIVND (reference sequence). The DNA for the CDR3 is TGTGCCAGTAGTATCAACCGGGGTCCCTATGGCTACACCTTC. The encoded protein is CASSINRGPYGYTF. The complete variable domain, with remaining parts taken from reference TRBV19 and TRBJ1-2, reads DGGITQSPKYLFRKEGQNVTLSCEQNLNHDAMYWYRQDPGQGLRLIYYSQIVNDFQKGDIAEGYSVSREKKESFPLTVTSAQKNPTAFYLCASSINRGPYGYTFGSGTRLTVV.

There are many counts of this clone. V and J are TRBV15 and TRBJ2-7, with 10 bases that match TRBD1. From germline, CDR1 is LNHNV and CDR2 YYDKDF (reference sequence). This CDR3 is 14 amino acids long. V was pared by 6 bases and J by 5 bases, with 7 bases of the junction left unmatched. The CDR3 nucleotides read TGTGCCACCAGTTTGGACAGGGGGAACGACGAGCAGTACTTC. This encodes CATSLDRGNDEQYF.

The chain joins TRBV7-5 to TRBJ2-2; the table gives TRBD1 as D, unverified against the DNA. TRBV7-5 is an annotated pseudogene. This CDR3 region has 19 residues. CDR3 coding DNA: TGTGCCAGAAGCCCCGGGACAGCGAAGAAAACTAGAAACACCGGGGAGCTGTTTTTT. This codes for CARSPGTAKKTRNTGELFF.

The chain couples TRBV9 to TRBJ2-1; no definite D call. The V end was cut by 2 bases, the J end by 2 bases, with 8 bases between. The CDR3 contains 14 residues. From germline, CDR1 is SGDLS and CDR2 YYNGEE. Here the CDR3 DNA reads TGTGCCAGCAGCGTGAAGCATACCTACAATGAGCAGTTCTTC. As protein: CASSVKHTYNEQFF.

The CDR3 DNA reads as TGTGCCATCAGTACCGGGACTAGCGGGGGCCTGCGACAAGAGACCCAGTACTTC. Amino acid sequence: CAISTGTSGGLRQETQYF. The chain links TRBV10-3 to TRBJ2-5; 14 bases align to TRBD2. The V gene end was trimmed by 5 bases and the J gene end by 2 bases; junction bases not matched to a gene: 10. This CDR3 spans 18 amino acids. CDR1 and CDR2 (germline): ENHRY, SYGVKD.

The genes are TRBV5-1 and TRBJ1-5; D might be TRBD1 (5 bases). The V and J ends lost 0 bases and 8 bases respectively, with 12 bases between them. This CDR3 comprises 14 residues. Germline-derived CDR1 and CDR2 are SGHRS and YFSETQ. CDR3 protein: CASSLAGMGEPQHF. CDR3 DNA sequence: TGCGCCAGCAGCTTGGCAGGGATGGGTGAGCCCCAGCATTTT.

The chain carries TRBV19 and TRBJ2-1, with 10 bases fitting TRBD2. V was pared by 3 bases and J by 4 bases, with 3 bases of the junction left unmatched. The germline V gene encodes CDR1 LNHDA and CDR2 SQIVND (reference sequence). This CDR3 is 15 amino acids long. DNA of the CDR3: TGTGCCAGTAGTATTAGCGGGAGGAGGTACAATGAGCAGTTCTTC. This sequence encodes CASSISGRRYNEQFF. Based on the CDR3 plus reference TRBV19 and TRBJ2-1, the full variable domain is DGGITQSPKYLFRKEGQNVTLSCEQNLNHDAMYWYRQDPGQGLRLIYYSQIVNDFQKGDIAEGYSVSREKKESFPLTVTSAQKNPTAFYLCASSISGRRYNEQFFGPGTRLTVL.